Below, one TCR beta chain is given with its context. This receptor's antigen is unknown. Base-call qualities are not available, and no considerably larger clone is one nucleotide away. This sample stems from a study of blood T cell repertoires in COVID-19 (dated by TCRdb to 2019 to 2021). Context from the whole study: The collaborator samples originated in the United States, Italy and Spain and spanned the acute and convalescent phases of COVID-19. The prospective study material was composed of cDNA or gDNA derived from T cells, B-cell-depleted T cells, or PBMCs. Deeply sampled blood TCRbeta repertoires from subjects exposed to, actively infected with, or recovered from COVID-19 were included in the dataset. A freely available public database, intended as a resource for researchers studying the immune response to SARS-CoV-2, is where the repertoires were released. The samples were drawn from two sources: the first 160 participants of the ongoing ImmuneRACE study, and approximately 1,300 subjects contributed by 6 global collaborators. Sample metadata almost always included a de-identified subject ID, COVID-19 status, age in years and sex. Where available, HLA class I and class II types were obtained from metadata supplied by the sample provider rather than from assay-based typing.

TCRbeta CDR3 regions were amplified from genomic DNA using the immunoSEQ Assay, a bias-controlled multiplex PCR. Per the source publication's procedure: The number of nucleated cells in each sample was estimated by amplification of reference gene primers within the assay. Sequence reads were collapsed and filtered to measure the absolute abundance of every unique TCRbeta CDR3 rearrangement. Productive Simpson clonality was computed per sample as the square root of Simpson's diversity index over productive rearrangements. In its TCRdb copy, this immuneACCESS table keeps in-frame sequences only and misses some clones. Where compared with another copy, unresolved V genes explain less than half of these, and the others have no known cause. V and J calls and clone size follow that table, whereas D and trimming were derived from the DNA. Across this sample there are approximately 350,000 clones, with 86% seen only once. The ten most abundant clones make up 7% to 7.5% of the sample.

There are 15 amino acids in the CDR3, from cysteine to phenylalanine inclusive. The CDR3 DNA has 45 bases and is translated from base 1. In the germline V gene (reference sequence), CDR1 corresponds to LNHDA and CDR2 to SQIVND. Relative to germline, V is missing 4 bases and J is missing 7 bases, with 7 bases of the junction outside any gene match. At one collaborating source in Seattle, patients were enrolled during active infection and were followed longitudinally through the course of disease. The collaborating institutions used their own protocols to collect whole blood in K2EDTA tubes. For TCRbeta analysis, collaborators shipped samples in one of three forms: frozen whole blood, isolated PBMCs, or DNA extracted from either of those sample types. Broad study findings and their caveats: The amount of clinical and demographic metadata varied by source and participant and was provided uncurated.

This TCR derives from a woman aged 55-69 years with COVID-19, enrolled during active disease. The rearrangement joined TRBV19 to TRBJ2-2; TRBD1 matches 9 bases in the middle. What was sequenced was peripheral blood. CDR3 loop: CASSTKQGANGELFF. The bases read TGTGCCAGTAGTACGAAACAGGGGGCAAACGGGGAGCTGTTTTTT.